Following are 11 T cell receptor beta chains from one sample sequenced in a study of blood T cell repertoires in COVID-19. Libraries were prepared by immunoSEQ multiplex PCR; TCRdb keeps only in-frame clonotypes and omits some of them. The sample has approximately 200,000 clones, roughly three quarters seen once. What was sequenced was peripheral blood. The receptors come from a woman aged 35 to 49 with COVID-19, enrolled during active disease.

This clone was detected once. This rearrangement joins TRBV7-2 to TRBJ2-3; tentative D call: TRBD2 (5 bases). The CDR3 is 15 amino acids. From germline, CDR1 is SGHTA and CDR2 FQGNSA. V was trimmed by 5 bases and J by 2 bases, leaving 14 bases between them. CDR3 region: CASSRQRSSTDTQYF. The CDR3 DNA follows: TGTGCCAGCAGCCGCCAGCGGTCCTCCACAGATACGCAGTATTTT.

The V and J genes are TRBV3-1 (or the pseudogene TRBV3-2) and TRBJ1-2, with a tentative D call TRBD1 (5 bases). The CDR3 contains 15 residues. Trimming took off 4 bases at V and 4 bases at J, with 16 bases between the two ends. Per the germline V gene, CDR1 is LGHDT and CDR2 is YNNKEL (reference sequence). In nucleotides, the CDR3 is TGTGCCAGCAGCCCGGTCCCCAGGGTCGGCTATGGCTACACCTTC. Protein: CASSPVPRVGYGYTF.

The chain combines TRBV6-6 with TRBJ1-6; 9 nucleotides line up with TRBD1. Germline V lookup: CDR1 MNHNY, CDR2 SVGAGI (reference sequence). With 7 bases clipped from V and 10 bases from J, the junction kept 8 bases outside the gene matches. The CDR3 runs 14 residues. Here the CDR3 reads CASTRQGDGSPLHF. CDR3 nucleotide sequence: TGTGCCAGCACTAGACAGGGGGATGGATCACCCCTCCACTTT.

This clone occurred a few times. The chain has TRBV7-8 and TRBJ1-6; D perhaps matches TRBD1 (6 bases). V was pared by 5 bases and J by 0 bases, with 17 bases between. CDR3 length: 18 amino acids. The germline gives CDR1 SGHVS, CDR2 FQNEAQ. The CDR3 sequence: CASSPKTTGSSYNSPLHF. CDR3 bases: TGTGCCAGCAGCCCAAAAACTACAGGGAGCTCCTATAATTCACCCCTCCACTTT.

This clone was observed a single time. This chain uses TRBV7-9 with TRBJ1-2, with 9 bases that match TRBD1. This CDR3 contains 14 residues. The germline V gene encodes CDR1 SEHNR and CDR2 FQNEAQ (reference sequence). Germline trimming cut 3 bases from V and 5 bases from J; bases unmatched to any gene: 4. The CDR3 region is CASSLGQGTYGYTF. In nucleotides, the CDR3 is TGTGCCAGCAGCTTGGGACAGGGCACATATGGCTACACCTTC.

This clone showed up many times. The chain recombines TRBV5-6 with TRBJ2-1, with 8 bases that match TRBD2. This CDR3 region has 16 residues. Germline lookup yields CDR1 SGHDT and CDR2 YYEEEE. V dropped 4 bases and J dropped 7; count of bases not matched to a gene: 13. CDR3 nucleotide sequence: TGTGCCAGCAGCCCGTCGGCGGGACTAGTGGGGAATGAGCAGTTCTTC. Residues: CASSPSAGLVGNEQFF.

V is TRBV18 and J is TRBJ2-5; 8 bases are a match to TRBD1. The ends lost 6 bases at V and 4 bases at J; junction bases unmatched: 4. This CDR3 is built from 13 residues. Germline lookup yields CDR1 KGHSH and CDR2 LQKENI. DNA of the CDR3: TGTGCCAGCTCTACAGGGGGAATAGAGACCCAGTACTTC. This codes for CASSTGGIETQYF.

J is TRBJ2-2 and V is TRBV4-3, with TRBD1 matching 10 bases. CDR3 length: 16 amino acids. V lost 4 bases and J lost 5; bases outside the gene matches: 7. Germline V lookup: CDR1 LGHNA, CDR2 YSLEER. DNA of the CDR3: TGCGCCAGCAGCCTATCTTGGACAGGGGGGACCGGGGAGCTGTTTTTT. It translates to CASSLSWTGGTGELFF.

The sample holds one count of this clone. This chain links TRBV27 with TRBJ2-2, with 10 bases that match TRBD1. With 7 bases clipped from V and 9 bases from J, the junction kept 8 bases outside the gene matches. The CDR3 is 14 amino acids. Germline values: CDR1 MNHEY, CDR2 SMNVEV (reference sequence). This chain's CDR3 is CASNSDRGQRELFF. CDR3 bases: TGTGCCAGCAATTCAGACAGGGGGCAACGGGAGCTGTTTTTT.

The J gene is TRBJ2-7, the V gene TRBV4-3, with D maybe TRBD2 (6 bases). The CDR3 extends over 15 amino acids. Germline V gene sequence: CDR1 LGHNA, CDR2 YSLEER. Between the trimmed V and J ends, which lost 3 bases and 6 bases, there was a span of 18 bases. The CDR3 bases are TGCGCCAGCAGCCAGGGCTCAGGGCGGGGAGGCGAGCAGTACTTC. This gives the protein CASSQGSGRGGEQYF.

The rearrangement joins TRBV28 to TRBJ2-3, with 7 positions matching TRBD2. There are 15 residues in the CDR3. Germline lookup yields CDR1 MDHEN and CDR2 SYDVKM. Trimming cost V 6 bases and J 0 bases; bases outside gene matches: 6. The CDR3 loop is CASSLLADSTDTQYF. For the CDR3, the DNA is TGTGCCAGCAGCCTCCTAGCGGACAGCACAGATACGCAGTATTTT.